The present TCR beta chain was sequenced within a study of blood T cell repertoires in COVID-19. Background on the study: Nucleic acid was either cDNA or gDNA, and it came from T cells, B-cell-depleted T cells, or PBMCs.

V was shortened by 0 bases and J by 5 bases, with 13 bases between the two germline ends. CDR1 is SGHRS, CDR2 YFSETQ, per germline. The CDR3 spans 15 residues. Data came from immunoSEQ multiplex PCR; TCRdb stores just in-frame clones and leaves some out. The table has about 210,000 clones, more than 70% seen once. This chain joins TRBV5-1 and TRBJ2-3; tentatively, D is TRBD2 (5 bases). The specimen was peripheral blood. The TCR was taken from a woman aged 45-65 years with acute or convalescent COVID-19. The CDR3 nucleotides read TGCGCCAGCAGCTTGGTGGGAGCTTTGGAAGATACGCAGTATTTT. Protein product: CASSLVGALEDTQYF.